This T cell receptor beta chain is drawn from a study of blood T cell repertoires in COVID-19. At the level of the study: COVID-19 samples, acute and convalescent, were from the United States, Italy and Spain.

This CDR3 region has 16 residues. V was shortened by 3 bases and J by 0 bases, with 16 bases between the two germline ends. Germline V gene lookup returns CDR1 SGHNT and CDR2 YYREEE (reference sequence). Using immunoSEQ multiplex PCR, the repertoire was profiled, and TCRdb retains in-frame clones only, with some absent. The sample gives about 170,000 clones, around 88% of which show up once; approximately 4% is in the top ten. In its sample, this clone was seen a few times. The V gene is TRBV5-4, the J gene TRBJ2-7, with D maybe TRBD2 (6 bases). The sample consisted of PBMCs or T cells enriched from blood (not recorded which). The receptor was isolated from a woman aged 45-59 years in a cohort exposed to, infected with or recovered from COVID-19 (not recorded which). CDR3 in amino acids: CASSSFREKDSYEQYF. CDR3 in DNA: TGTGCCAGCAGCTCATTCCGGGAGAAGGACTCCTACGAGCAGTACTTC. Complete variable domain (other parts from reference TRBV5-4 and TRBJ2-7): ETGVTQSPTHLIKTRGQQVTLRCSSQSGHNTVSWYQQALGQGPQFIFQYYREEENGRGNFPPRFSGLQFPNYSSELNVNALELDDSALYLCASSSFREKDSYEQYFGPGTRLTVT.